Described below is a single T cell receptor beta chain sequence and its context. This entry belongs to a study of blood T cell repertoires in COVID-19. Across the study: PBMCs, B-cell-depleted T cells, or T cells provided the cDNA or gDNA that made up the material.

The CDR3 sequence is 17 residues long. V was clipped by 4 bases and J by 3 bases; unmatched bases: 11. The germline CDR1 and CDR2 sequences are SGHTA and FQGNSA. As processed by the authors: For nucleated cells, counts were estimated from reference gene primer amplification. Clones were sequenced by immunoSEQ multiplex PCR, and TCRdb holds only the in-frame ones, with some missing. V, J and clone size are taken as reported in that table, and D and trimming were inferred from the DNA itself. The top ten hold over 0.35% of the sample, which has 92,000 or so clones, approximately 88% seen once. The chain has TRBV7-2 and TRBJ2-4, with 8 bases aligning to TRBD2. The sample was peripheral blood. This TCR was sampled from a man aged 55 to 70 with acute or convalescent COVID-19. Here the CDR3 DNA reads TGTGCCAGCAGCTCGTCTTACGGGAGGGCCGGCAAAAACATTCAGTACTTC. Translating gives CASSSSYGRAGKNIQYF.